This T cell receptor beta chain was recorded in a study of T-cell memory formation after mild COVID-19. Study-wide points: Clones which contracted sat mainly in CM and EM if CD4+, and in EMRA if CD8+.

Looked up from germline, CDR1 is SGDLS and CDR2 is YYNGEE. The CDR3 contains 12 residues. V shed 7 bases and J shed 3 bases, with 11 bases lying between them. Each CDR3 protein gets one entry after TCRdb re-called the 5' RACE reads with MiXCR. Of roughly 100,000 distinct CDR3 sequences listed, 17% were seen once; the top ten hold over 25%. About this clonotype itself: Its target is unknown.

The TCR sequence derives from an adult woman who had mild COVID-19 (a few samples of this study predate the infection). Cell type and time point are not known. The V gene is TRBV9, the J gene TRBJ2-7; D might be TRBD2 (6 bases). Sequencing was performed on PBMCs or a T cell subset sorted from them (not recorded which). CDR3 nucleotide sequence: TGTGCCAGCGGAACCGGGGGCTACGAGCAGTACTTC. Its protein is CASGTGGYEQYF.